This is a list of T cell receptor beta chains from one sample in a study of T cell repertoires in cytomegalovirus infection. MiXCR was run by TCRdb on the reads, yielding one entry per CDR3 protein. The data show almost 300,000 distinct CDR3 sequences, around 10% seen once. What was sequenced was PBMCs. These receptors were obtained from a human donor in good health (CMV status not recorded). Some clones in this sample may be carry-over from other donors' samples. Both conserved end residues are part of each CDR3. The order of the fields is V gene, clone size, J gene, D gene, CDR3 DNA, CDR3 protein. D genes are given only for firm matches. Clone sizes are given selectively: once, few, many, or a class where the clone is expanded.

v_call: TRBV7-8
clone_size: many
j_call: TRBJ2-1
d_call: .
cdr3_nt: TGTGCCAGCAGCCCGGACGCAGGGTACAATGAGCAGTTCTTC
cdr3_aa: CASSPDAGYNEQFF

v_call: TRBV28
clone_size: many
j_call: TRBJ1-3
d_call: .
cdr3_nt: TGTGCCAGCAGTCTCTCGACTGGAGTCTCTGGAAACACCATATATTTT
cdr3_aa: CASSLSTGVSGNTIYF

v_call: TRBV7-2
clone_size: many
j_call: TRBJ2-7
d_call: TRBD2
cdr3_nt: TGTGCCAGCAACCCCGGACTAGCGGGGGGGCCGAGCTCCTACGAGCAGTACTTC
cdr3_aa: CASNPGLAGGPSSYEQYF

v_call: TRBV29-1
clone_size: .
j_call: TRBJ2-5
d_call: TRBD1
cdr3_nt: TGCAGCGTCCGAGGGGGCAGTTTTTCGGAGACCCAGTACTTC
cdr3_aa: CSVRGGSFSETQYF

v_call: TRBV4-2
clone_size: .
j_call: TRBJ1-5
d_call: TRBD1
cdr3_nt: TGTGCCAGCAGCCAAGAGGGACAGGGAGATCAGCCCCAGCATTTT
cdr3_aa: CASSQEGQGDQPQHF

v_call: TRBV14
clone_size: .
j_call: TRBJ1-1
d_call: .
cdr3_nt: TGTGCCAGCAGCGAGACAAGGTTCATGAACACTGAAGCTTTCTTT
cdr3_aa: CASSETRFMNTEAFF

v_call: TRBV7-2
clone_size: many
j_call: TRBJ1-5
d_call: .
cdr3_nt: TGTGCCAGCGCACGGGGCGGAGGGTTTTATCAGCCCCAGCATTTT
cdr3_aa: CASARGGGFYQPQHF

v_call: TRBV5-6
clone_size: many
j_call: TRBJ2-7
d_call: TRBD1
cdr3_nt: TGTGCCAGCAGCCCCGGGACAGGGTGGTACGAGCAGTACTTC
cdr3_aa: CASSPGTGWYEQYF

v_call: TRBV19
clone_size: .
j_call: TRBJ2-2
d_call: .
cdr3_nt: TGTGCCAGTAATTACAGGAACACCGGGGAGCTGTTTTTT
cdr3_aa: CASNYRNTGELFF

v_call: TRBV7-3
clone_size: many
j_call: TRBJ2-1
d_call: TRBD2
cdr3_nt: TGTGCCAGCAGCTTAAATGGGGGGGTATACAATGAGCAGTTCTTC
cdr3_aa: CASSLNGGVYNEQFF

v_call: TRBV7-9
clone_size: many
j_call: TRBJ2-5
d_call: .
cdr3_nt: TGTGCCAGCAGCCACGGCAAGGGGCCCAAGTACTTC
cdr3_aa: CASSHGKGPKYF

v_call: TRBV19
clone_size: .
j_call: TRBJ2-3
d_call: .
cdr3_nt: TGTGCCCTTCGCCCGGATAGCACAGATACGCAGTATTTT
cdr3_aa: CALRPDSTDTQYF

v_call: TRBV2
clone_size: .
j_call: TRBJ2-7
d_call: .
cdr3_nt: TGTGCCAGCACCGGGTCCTCCTACGAGCAGTACTTC
cdr3_aa: CASTGSSYEQYF

v_call: TRBV29-1
clone_size: .
j_call: TRBJ1-5
d_call: .
cdr3_nt: TGCAGCGTTGGGGAGAGGGATCAGCCCCAGCATTTT
cdr3_aa: CSVGERDQPQHF

v_call: TRBV28
clone_size: many
j_call: TRBJ1-3
d_call: .
cdr3_nt: TGTGCCAGCAGTTTCTCCCGACCGGGAAACACCATATATTTT
cdr3_aa: CASSFSRPGNTIYF

v_call: TRBV7-2
clone_size: many
j_call: TRBJ2-3
d_call: TRBD2
cdr3_nt: TGTGCCAGCAGCTTAGGAGCCCGACTAGCGCCTCTCAGCACAGATACGCAGTATTTT
cdr3_aa: CASSLGARLAPLSTDTQYF

v_call: TRBV28
clone_size: few
j_call: TRBJ2-3
d_call: TRBD2
cdr3_nt: TGTGCCAGCAGTTTGGGACGGGAGGCAGATACGCAGTATTTT
cdr3_aa: CASSLGREADTQYF

v_call: TRBV20-1
clone_size: many
j_call: TRBJ2-1
d_call: .
cdr3_nt: TGCAGTGCTCCGTTGGGGTCGAATGAGCAGTTCTTC
cdr3_aa: CSAPLGSNEQFF

v_call: TRBV11-3
clone_size: many
j_call: TRBJ2-3
d_call: .
cdr3_nt: TGTGCCAGCAGCTTCACCGGGGCTACGCAGTATTTT
cdr3_aa: CASSFTGATQYF

v_call: TRBV6-2/TRBV6-3
clone_size: .
j_call: TRBJ2-1
d_call: TRBD2
cdr3_nt: TGTGCCAGCACCCGTCGGGGGATAGCGGGGGTTTTGGATGAGCAGTTCTTC
cdr3_aa: CASTRRGIAGVLDEQFF

v_call: TRBV20-1
clone_size: .
j_call: TRBJ2-1
d_call: .
cdr3_nt: TGCAGTGCTAGTCCCGGGAGTGAGCAGTTCTTC
cdr3_aa: CSASPGSEQFF

v_call: TRBV4-1
clone_size: .
j_call: TRBJ1-2
d_call: .
cdr3_nt: TGCGCCAGCAGCCACGACCCGTACTATGGCTACACCTTC
cdr3_aa: CASSHDPYYGYTF

v_call: TRBV29-1
clone_size: many
j_call: TRBJ1-4
d_call: .
cdr3_nt: TGCAGCGTGACCGCAGGGGAGCTTCGGAGTGAAAAACTGTTTTTT
cdr3_aa: CSVTAGELRSEKLFF

v_call: TRBV18
clone_size: .
j_call: TRBJ2-5
d_call: TRBD1
cdr3_nt: TGTGCCAGCTCACCAATGGACAGGGAGACCCAGTACTTC
cdr3_aa: CASSPMDRETQYF

v_call: TRBV4-3
clone_size: few
j_call: TRBJ2-2
d_call: .
cdr3_nt: TGCGCCAGCAGCCAAGATAGGCAGCCGAACACCGGGGAGCTGTTTTTT
cdr3_aa: CASSQDRQPNTGELFF

v_call: TRBV29-1
clone_size: few
j_call: TRBJ1-2
d_call: .
cdr3_nt: TGCAGCGTCCAAGAAATACGCTACACCTTC
cdr3_aa: CSVQEIRYTF

v_call: TRBV2
clone_size: .
j_call: TRBJ2-1
d_call: .
cdr3_nt: TGTGCCAGCAGTCCCAGGGGGGGCACCTACAATGAGCAGTTCTTC
cdr3_aa: CASSPRGGTYNEQFF